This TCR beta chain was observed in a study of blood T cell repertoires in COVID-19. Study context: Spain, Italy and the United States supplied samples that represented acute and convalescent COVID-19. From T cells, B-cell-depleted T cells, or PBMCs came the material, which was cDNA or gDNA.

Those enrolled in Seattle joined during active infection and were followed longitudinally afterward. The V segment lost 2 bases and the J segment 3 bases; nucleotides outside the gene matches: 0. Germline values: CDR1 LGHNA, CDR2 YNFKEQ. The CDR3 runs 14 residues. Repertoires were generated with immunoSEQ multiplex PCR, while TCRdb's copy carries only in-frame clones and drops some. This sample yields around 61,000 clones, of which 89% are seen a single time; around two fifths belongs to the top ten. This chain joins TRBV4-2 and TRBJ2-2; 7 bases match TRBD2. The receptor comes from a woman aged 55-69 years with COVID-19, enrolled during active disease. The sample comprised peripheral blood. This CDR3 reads CASSQTSDTGELFF. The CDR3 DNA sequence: TGTGCCAGCAGCCAAACTAGCGACACCGGGGAGCTGTTTTTT.